This T cell receptor beta chain was identified during a study of CD8+CD57+ T cells in acquired aplastic anemia. Study-level background: Each DNA sample taken from sorted CD4+ and CD8+ cells came to approximately 3.3 ug on average. Read counts for CD4+ cells (from healthy donors) averaged roughly 10 million. Study-level points and caveats: A set of approximately 29 CD8+ CDR3 sequences was shared between patients and controls, and these sequences appeared highly expressed in patients. No significant patient-versus-control difference appeared in CD8+ Simpson's diversity.

The study profiled TCR beta VDJ and CDR3 using genomic DNA as template. TCRdb ran MiXCR on the reads and lists one entry per CDR3 protein. The repertoire holds tens of thousands of distinct CDR3 sequences, roughly half seen once, with around 63% in the top ten. As concerns this clonotype: Antigen unknown.

Trimming removed 5 bases from V and 11 bases from J; junction bases left unmatched: 10. The CDR3 totals 14 residues. Germline CDR1 and CDR2: WSHSY and SAAADI. The chain recombines TRBV10-2 with TRBJ1-5; 9 bases fit TRBD1. This TCR was sampled from a human donor in good health, serving as a control. The sample was sorted CD4+, CD8+, or CD8+CD57+ T cells (not recorded which) from PBMCs. The CDR3 DNA sequence: TGCGCCAGCAGTCGGGACAGGGAGCCCGGGTCCCAGCATTTT. This encodes CASSRDREPGSQHF.